These 20 T cell receptor beta chains originate from one sample sequenced in a study of regulatory T cells in long-lasting Graves disease. The sample's time point: newly diagnosed GD, antithyroid drugs for less than 3 months. Preparation of the TCR library used RNA extracted from PBMCs. In building TCR beta libraries, iRepertoire HTBI primers were used together with Arm-PCR of CDR3 regions. MiXCR, run by TCRdb on the multiplex PCR reads, gives a single entry per CDR3 protein. This sample carries about 560,000 distinct CDR3 sequences, 15% to 20% of them seen once, and the ten largest clones take about 11%. These data also featured in a second study, about T cells in Graves' hyperthyroidism and ophthalmopathy.

Sample: peripheral blood mononuclear cells (PBMCs), taken at new diagnosis, from a patient treated with antithyroid drugs. The receptors stem from a man between 18 and 29 years old with Graves disease.

This clonotype has a count of ten or more. The genes are TRBV6-2 or TRBV6-3 and TRBJ1-5, with a tentative D call TRBD1 (5 bases). V dropped 6 bases and J dropped 3 bases, with 12 bases sitting between them. Germline lookup yields CDR1 MNHEY and CDR2 SVGEGT. The CDR3 totals 14 residues. The CDR3 region has the DNA TGTGCCAGCAGCTCGCAGGGTTACAATCAGCCCCAGCATTTT. Translation gives CASSSQGYNQPQHF.

This clonotype occurred many times. The rearrangement joins TRBV6-1 to TRBJ2-3, with D perhaps matching TRBD1 (6 bases). V was pared by 6 bases and J by 0 bases, with 16 bases between. This CDR3 region has 16 residues. The germline CDR1 and CDR2 sequences are MNHNS and SASEGT. CDR3 DNA sequence: TGTGCCAGCAGATTGACCGGGACAACTAGCACAGATACGCAGTATTTT. Encoded protein: CASRLTGTTSTDTQYF.

A remark on this clonotype: This is likely a read error, given that the CDR3 carries no conserved phenylalanine or tryptophan at its end. Because the CDR3's place on the DNA is in doubt, the DNA is left out and the CDR3 is given as listed by TCRdb. The rearrangement links TRBV29-1 to TRBJ2-3. Germline CDR1 is SQVTM and CDR2 is ANQGSEA. The CDR3 spans 10 amino acids, including both terminal residues. The CDR3 loop reads CSVEDGVAFL.

The table lists this clonotype with a few counts. This chain links TRBV6-2 or TRBV6-3 with TRBJ1-2; D is undetermined. Germline CDR1 reads MNHEY; CDR2 reads SVGEGT. The CDR3 has 16 residues. V lost 2 bases and J 0 bases, leaving 13 bases between the germline ends. CDR3 DNA: TGTGCCAGCAGTTACATTCGAAGGGCTGCTAACTATGGCTACACCTTC. Amino acid sequence: CASSYIRRAANYGYTF.

This clonotype was seen a handful of times. The chain uses TRBV5-1 and TRBJ2-7; the D gene is possibly TRBD2 (6 bases). Germline values: CDR1 SGHRS, CDR2 YFSETQ. V was shortened by 0 bases and J by 2 bases, with 15 bases between the two germline ends. The CDR3 runs to 16 residues. As DNA, the CDR3 is TGCGCCAGCAGCTTGGCGGGGGAGAGGAGCCCCTACGAGCAGTACTTC. Protein sequence: CASSLAGERSPYEQYF.

This CDR3 is CASSSQPGQLSGNTIYF. The CDR3 DNA sequence: TGTGCCAGCAGTTCCCAACCGGGACAGTTATCTGGAAACACCATATATTTT. The chain uses TRBV6-5 and TRBJ1-3; TRBD1 aligns across 7 bases. Germline V lookup: CDR1 MNHEY, CDR2 SVGAGI. With V trimmed by 4 bases and J by 1 base, 10 bases remained unmatched. The CDR3 contains 17 residues.

This clonotype was observed a handful of times. V usage is TRBV20-1 and J usage is TRBJ2-6, with D uncertain. V lost 1 base and J 0 bases, leaving 16 bases between the germline ends. The CDR3 spans 18 residues. Looked up from germline, CDR1 is DFQATT and CDR2 is SNEGSKA (reference sequence). The CDR3 loop reads CSARAGVGKSSGANVLTF. CDR3 DNA: TGCAGTGCTAGAGCGGGCGTGGGGAAAAGCTCTGGGGCCAACGTCCTGACTTTC.

V and J are TRBV6-1 and TRBJ2-1; 14 bases are shared with TRBD2. V dropped 5 bases and J dropped 7; count of bases not matched to a gene: 13. This CDR3 contains 18 residues. Germline V gives CDR1 MNHNS, CDR2 SASEGT. As DNA, the CDR3 is TGTGCCAGCAGTAGAACCTTCAGGACTAGCGGGAGGCATAATGAGCAGTTCTTC. Amino acid sequence: CASSRTFRTSGRHNEQFF.

This clonotype was counted between two and nine times. The rearrangement joins TRBV20-1 to TRBJ2-3; weak D call: TRBD2 (5 bases). The length of the CDR3 is 16 residues. Trimming shortened V by 6 bases and J by 2 bases, and 21 bases separated the two germline ends. Germline V lookup: CDR1 DFQATT, CDR2 SNEGSKA (reference sequence). Here the CDR3 DNA reads TGCAGTGCCTTTTCCGCGAGCGGTTCCATCACAGATACGCAGTATTTT. This sequence encodes CSAFSASGSITDTQYF.

At least ten counts were recorded for this clonotype. The rearrangement links TRBV28 to TRBJ2-2, with 10 nucleotides matching TRBD2. Trimming cost V 7 bases and J 3 bases; bases outside gene matches: 8. CDR1 is MDHEN, CDR2 SYDVKM, per germline. The CDR3 has 16 residues. CDR3 sequence: CASTGGAGGYTGELFF. In DNA form, the CDR3 reads TGTGCCAGCACAGGGGGAGCGGGAGGGTACACCGGGGAGCTGTTTTTT.

This chain connects TRBV5-1 to TRBJ1-2; D unclear. The V gene lost 2 bases and the J gene lost 4 bases, with 12 bases spanning the gap. CDR3 length equals 14 residues. Per germline, CDR1 SGHRS and CDR2 YFSETQ. CDR3 sequence: CASSLGSDLYGYTF. CDR3 DNA sequence: TGCGCCAGCAGCTTAGGGTCAGATCTCTATGGCTACACCTTC. The whole variable domain, filled in from reference TRBV5-1 and TRBJ1-2, reads KAGVTQTPRYLIKTRGQQVTLSCSPISGHRSVSWYQQTPGQGLQFLFEYFSETQRNKGNFPGRFSGRQFSNSRSEMNVSTLELGDSALYLCASSLGSDLYGYTFGSGTRLTVV.

This clonotype was counted between two and nine times. This chain links TRBV4-1 with TRBJ2-1; 8 nucleotides align to TRBD2. The CDR3 is 17 residues long. V lost 1 base to trimming and J lost 6 bases; unmatched junction nucleotides: 11. CDR1 and CDR2 from the germline V gene are MGHRA and YSYEKL. In DNA form, the CDR3 reads TGCGCCAGCAGCCAAGGGGGGGAGCGGGAGTGGGGCAATGAGCAGTTCTTC. Protein sequence: CASSQGGEREWGNEQFF.

The rearrangement joins TRBV2 to TRBJ2-7; 15 positions agree with TRBD2. J gave up 5 bases and V 6 bases, and 5 bases lay outside the gene matches. The germline CDR1 and CDR2 sequences are SNHLY and FYNNEI. This CDR3 has 15 residues. The CDR3 DNA reads TGTGCCAGCAGAGGACTAGCGGGAGGGCCTAACGAGCAGTACTTC. It translates to CASRGLAGGPNEQYF.

The sample holds a few counts of this clonotype. The chain couples TRBV20-1 to TRBJ1-2; 8 nucleotides agree with TRBD1. The ends lost 0 bases at V and 1 base at J; junction bases unmatched: 10. Germline values: CDR1 DFQATT, CDR2 SNEGSKA (reference sequence). The CDR3 runs 17 residues. CDR3 amino acids: CSARDSSGGSLNYGYTF. For the CDR3, the DNA is TGCAGTGCTAGAGATTCATCAGGGGGCTCCCTTAACTATGGCTACACCTTC.

This chain links TRBV29-1 with TRBJ2-7; TRBD2 is a possible D gene (6 bases). Trimming stripped 4 bases from V and 0 bases from J, with 13 bases between. CDR3 length: 14 residues. The V gene's germline CDR1 is SQVTM and CDR2 ANQGSEA. CDR3 nucleotides: TGCAGCGTTGGGTCTGGGGACTTCTCCTACGAGCAGTACTTC. It codes for CSVGSGDFSYEQYF.

This clonotype was detected ten times or more. The chain employs TRBV10-3 and TRBJ2-1; the match to TRBD1 covers 9 bases. V trimming: 4 bases; J trimming: 15 bases; junction bases outside the gene matches: 7. The CDR3 loop spans 12 amino acids. In germline, CDR1 is ENHRY, CDR2 SYGVKD. CDR3 sequence: CAISVNRGLRFF. In DNA, the CDR3 is TGTGCCATCAGTGTCAACAGGGGGCTTCGGTTCTTC.

The chain combines TRBV5-6 with TRBJ2-7, with 9 bases fitting TRBD2. The junction had 13 bases not matched to a gene; V was cut back by 1 base and J by 5 bases. Germline CDR1 SGHDT, CDR2 YYEEEE. The CDR3 extends over 17 amino acids. The CDR3 DNA reads TGTGCCAGCAGCTTGATTCGAGCGGGAGGAAGGTCTCACGAGCAGTACTTC. Translation: CASSLIRAGGRSHEQYF.

This clonotype was seen only a few times. The chain joins TRBV20-1 to TRBJ2-1; 15 bases line up with TRBD2. With 0 bases clipped from V and 8 bases from J, the junction kept 5 bases outside the gene matches. The germline V gene encodes CDR1 DFQATT and CDR2 SNEGSKA (reference sequence). The CDR3 loop spans 16 amino acids. Written as DNA, the CDR3 is TGCAGTGCTAGAGAGATTGGACTAGCGGGAGGGGATGAGCAGTTCTTC. Translation gives CSAREIGLAGGDEQFF.

Note on this clonotype: A single base separates this from a much larger clone, so it may be a read error. The chain links TRBV10-3 to TRBJ2-7; D might be TRBD1 or TRBD2, each matching 6 bases. The germline CDR1 and CDR2 sequences are ENHRY and SYGVKD. CDR3 length equals 11 residues. Here the CDR3 reads CAITSGAEQHF. The CDR3 DNA reads TGTGCCATCACCTCGGGGGCTGAGCAGCACTTC.

This clonotype was found a few times. The gene calls are TRBV6-1 and TRBJ1-3, with D possibly being TRBD1 (6 bases). The V gene's germline CDR1 is MNHNS and CDR2 SASEGT. The CDR3 has 14 amino acids. Trimming removed 6 bases from V and 2 bases from J, with 11 bases in between. As DNA, the CDR3 is TGTGCCAGCAGCACTGGGGGGCCTGGAAACACCATATATTTT. It encodes CASSTGGPGNTIYF.